Listed below are T cell receptor beta chains from one sample, sequenced in a study of blood T cell repertoires in COVID-19. Profiled with immunoSEQ multiplex PCR; TCRdb holds only in-frame clones, not every one. Among around 16,000 clones, around 86% were seen once, and the ten largest hold roughly 22%. Material: peripheral blood. Source of these receptors: a man older than 75 with active or convalescent COVID-19. CDR3s include the opening cysteine and the closing phenylalanine or tryptophan. The D gene is left open where the match is weak.

TRBJ1-1	TRBD1	TRBV5-4	CASSDRVRTEAFF
TRBJ1-5	TRBD1	TRBV10-2	CASSTLITGDNQPQHF
TRBJ2-5	-	TRBV5-6	CASSFRDTCWTQYF
TRBJ1-1	-	TRBV11-3	CASSTGQGSDTEAFF
TRBJ1-3	TRBD1	TRBV7-2	CASSLRGGTEKVYF
TRBJ2-3	-	TRBV14	CASSQDQSTDTQYF
TRBJ1-4	-	TRBV6-5	CASSYSQGNEKLFF
TRBJ1-6	-	TRBV3-1/TRBV3-2	CASSRQDSLNSPLHF
TRBJ2-2	-	TRBV19	CASSIGGADTGELFF
TRBJ1-2	TRBD1	TRBV6-5	CASSTGGQPYGYTF
TRBJ1-3	-	TRBV4-2	CASSQMGQRGNTIYF
TRBJ2-5	TRBD2	TRBV2	CASSGQGGAQETQYF
TRBJ1-1	-	TRBV5-6	CASSLGQGGTEAFF
TRBJ1-5	-	TRBV19	CASSIRGEGSNQPQHF
TRBJ1-2	TRBD1	TRBV18	CASSQIGTGSNYGYTF
TRBJ2-5	-	TRBV7-2	CASSERVPLTRQETQYF
TRBJ2-3	-	TRBV5-1	CASSLVGRGWADTQYF
TRBJ1-2	-	TRBV29-1	CSVVNLDPVTGQYGYTF
TRBJ1-2	-	TRBV5-1	CASSLGQANYGYTF
TRBJ2-1	TRBD1	TRBV18	CASSPSGTGAYNEQFF
TRBJ2-5	-	TRBV7-9	CASSLQSGTRETQYF
TRBJ1-1	-	TRBV7-9	CASSLDARSMNTEAFF
TRBJ1-1	-	TRBV11-3	CASSSDWAGEAFF
TRBJ2-5	TRBD2	TRBV29-1	CSAQGLAGGPRGTQYF
TRBJ2-3	TRBD1	TRBV12-5	CASGPGQGAAIRADTQYF
TRBJ1-1	-	TRBV28	CASGRGGAFF
TRBJ2-3	TRBD2	TRBV9	CASSVAAGAFTDTQYF
TRBJ1-2	-	TRBV9	CRLSERNGYTF
TRBJ2-5	-	TRBV5-1	CASSFQGGSQQETQYF
TRBJ2-7	-	TRBV5-8	CASRRRDRAYEQYF
TRBJ1-1	-	TRBV18	CASSTGSARAFF
TRBJ2-5	TRBD1	TRBV5-4	CASSSGGTGETQYF
TRBJ2-1	TRBD2	TRBV20-1	CSASTSGGANEQFF
TRBJ2-7	-	TRBV6-5	CASSYSQAYQYEQYF
TRBJ2-7	-	TRBV12-5	CASGSPPGEGYEQYF
TRBJ2-4	-	TRBV19	CASSIAQVLAKNIQYF
TRBJ1-4	-	TRBV7-9	CASSPGSEEKLFF
TRBJ2-7	TRBD1	TRBV19	CASSEQGSSYEQYF
TRBJ2-7	TRBD2	TRBV6-5	CASSYSGTSGYEQYF
TRBJ2-3	TRBD1	TRBV6-1	CASSEALPGQGFTDTQYF
TRBJ1-1	TRBD1	TRBV4-1	CASSLALQGPEAFF